The clone carrying this T cell receptor beta chain was detected a few times. Trimming took 0 bases from V and 5 from J, leaving 11 bases between them. CDR3 size: 15 residues. Germline V lookup: CDR1 SGHRS, CDR2 YFSETQ. The record originates from a study of identifying expanded T cells in peripheral blood. Assay: immunoSEQ multiplex PCR; the TCRdb copy retains only in-frame clones and omits some. Among about 130,000 clones listed, 70% to 90% were seen once. Sequencing was carried out using blood. This sequence was found in a person between 18 and 70 years old in good health. The chain has TRBV5-1 and TRBJ1-4, with D uncertain. The CDR3: CASSLAEETNEKLFF. In DNA form, the CDR3 reads TGCGCCAGCAGCTTGGCGGAGGAGACGAATGAAAAACTGTTTTTT.